This T cell receptor beta chain was documented in a study of blood T cell repertoires in COVID-19. Study summary: PBMCs, B-cell-depleted T cells, or T cells provided the cDNA or gDNA that made up the material.

The germline gives CDR1 SEHNR, CDR2 FQNEAQ (reference sequence). This CDR3 comprises 18 residues. J gave up 1 base and V 5 bases, and 13 bases lay outside the gene matches. Symptom resolution, clearance, or two negative PCRs marked donors in Cohort 3 as recovered. In the original analysis: Reference gene primer amplification in the assay estimated nucleated cell counts. Using immunoSEQ multiplex PCR, the repertoire was profiled, and TCRdb retains in-frame clones only, with some absent. The D gene and trimming were derived from the DNA, and the V and J assignments and clone size from that table. The table includes some 300,000 clones, 85% to 90% detected once.

The chain has TRBV7-9 and TRBJ2-3, with TRBD2 matching over 9 bases. Sequencing was performed on PBMCs or T cells enriched from blood (not recorded which). The receptor's source is a man under 40 who had recovered from COVID-19. The CDR3 sequence is CASSPWGKTSGGTDTQYF. CDR3 DNA: TGTGCCAGCAGCCCGTGGGGGAAGACTAGCGGAGGCACAGATACGCAGTATTTT.